Sequencing of this TCR beta chain was carried out in a study of T cell responses to AZD1222 COVID-19 vaccine. The V end was cut by 3 bases, the J end by 0 bases, with 8 bases between. Per germline, CDR1 MNHEY and CDR2 SVGAGI. The CDR3 has 14 residues. TCRdb's copy holds only in-frame clones and misses some; the assay was immunoSEQ multiplex PCR. The sample shows around 140,000 clones, more than 85% of them seen only once. The clonotype comes from an adult in good health. The sequencing used peripheral blood, collected on day 0 of AZD1222 vaccination. The chain links TRBV6-5 to TRBJ1-2; D remains unclear. The CDR3 sequence: CASSYDRTNYGYTF. CDR3 bases: TGTGCCAGCAGTTATGACCGTACTAACTATGGCTACACCTTC.